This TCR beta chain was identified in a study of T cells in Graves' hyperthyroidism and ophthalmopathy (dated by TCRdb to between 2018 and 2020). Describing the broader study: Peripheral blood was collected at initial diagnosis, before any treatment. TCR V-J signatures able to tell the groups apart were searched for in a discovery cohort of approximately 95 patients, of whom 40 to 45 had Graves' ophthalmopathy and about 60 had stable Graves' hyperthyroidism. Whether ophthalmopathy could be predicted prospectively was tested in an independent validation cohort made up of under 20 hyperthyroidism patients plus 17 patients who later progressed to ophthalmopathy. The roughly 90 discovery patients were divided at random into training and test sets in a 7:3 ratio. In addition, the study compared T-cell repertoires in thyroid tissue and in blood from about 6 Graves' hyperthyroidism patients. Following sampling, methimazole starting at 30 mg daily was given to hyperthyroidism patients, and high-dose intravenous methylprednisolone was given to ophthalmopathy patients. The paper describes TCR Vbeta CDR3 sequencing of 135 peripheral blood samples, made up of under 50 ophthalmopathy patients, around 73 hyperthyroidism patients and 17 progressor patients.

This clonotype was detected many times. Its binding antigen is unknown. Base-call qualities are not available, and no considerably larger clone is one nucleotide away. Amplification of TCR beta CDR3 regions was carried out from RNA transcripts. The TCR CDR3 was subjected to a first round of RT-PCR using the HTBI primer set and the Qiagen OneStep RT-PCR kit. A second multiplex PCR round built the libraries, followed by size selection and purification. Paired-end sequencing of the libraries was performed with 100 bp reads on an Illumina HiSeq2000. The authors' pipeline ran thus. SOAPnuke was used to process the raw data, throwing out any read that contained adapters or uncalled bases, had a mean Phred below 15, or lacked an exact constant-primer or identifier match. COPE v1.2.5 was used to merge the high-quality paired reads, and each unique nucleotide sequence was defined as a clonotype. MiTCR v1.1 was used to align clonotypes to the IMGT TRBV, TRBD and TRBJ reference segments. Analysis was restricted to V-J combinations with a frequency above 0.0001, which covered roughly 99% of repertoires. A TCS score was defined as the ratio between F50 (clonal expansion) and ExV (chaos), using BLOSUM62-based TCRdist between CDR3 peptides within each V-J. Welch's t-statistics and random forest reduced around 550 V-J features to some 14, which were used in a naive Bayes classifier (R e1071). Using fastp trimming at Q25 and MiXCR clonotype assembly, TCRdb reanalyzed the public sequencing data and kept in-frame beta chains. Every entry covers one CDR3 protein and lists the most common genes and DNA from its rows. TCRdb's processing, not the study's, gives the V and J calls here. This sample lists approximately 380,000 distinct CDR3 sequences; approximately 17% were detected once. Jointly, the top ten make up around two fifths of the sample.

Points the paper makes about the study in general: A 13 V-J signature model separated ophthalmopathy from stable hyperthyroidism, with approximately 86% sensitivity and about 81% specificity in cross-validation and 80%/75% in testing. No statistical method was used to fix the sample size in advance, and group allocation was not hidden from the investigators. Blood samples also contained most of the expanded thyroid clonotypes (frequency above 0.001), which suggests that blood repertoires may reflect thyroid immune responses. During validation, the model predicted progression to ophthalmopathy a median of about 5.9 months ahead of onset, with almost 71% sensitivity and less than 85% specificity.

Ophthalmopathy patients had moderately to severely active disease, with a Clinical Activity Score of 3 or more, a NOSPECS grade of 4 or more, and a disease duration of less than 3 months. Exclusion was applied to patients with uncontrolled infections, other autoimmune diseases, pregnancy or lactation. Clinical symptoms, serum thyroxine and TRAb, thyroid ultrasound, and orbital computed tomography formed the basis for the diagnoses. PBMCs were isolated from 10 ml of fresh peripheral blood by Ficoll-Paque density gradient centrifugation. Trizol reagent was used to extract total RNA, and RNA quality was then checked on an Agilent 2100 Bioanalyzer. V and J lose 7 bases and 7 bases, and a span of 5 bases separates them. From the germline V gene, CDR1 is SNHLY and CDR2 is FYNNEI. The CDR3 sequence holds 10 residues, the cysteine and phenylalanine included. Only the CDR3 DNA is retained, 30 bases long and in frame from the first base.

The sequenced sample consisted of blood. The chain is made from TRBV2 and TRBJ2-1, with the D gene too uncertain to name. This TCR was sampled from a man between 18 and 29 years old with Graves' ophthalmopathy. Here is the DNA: TGTGCCAGCATGGGGAATGAGCAGTTCTTC. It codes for CASMGNEQFF.